Below are 25 T cell receptor beta chains sequenced from a single sample in a study of Graves' ophthalmopathy and Graves' hyperthyroidism. TCR beta CDR3 amplification used RNA transcripts. The authors performed first-round RT-PCR with HTBI primers and then a second-round multiplex PCR. TCRdb reanalysed the multiplex PCR reads using MiXCR and keeps one entry per CDR3 protein. The repertoire holds about 640,000 distinct CDR3 sequences, roughly 39% seen once, with over 2.5% in the top ten. The sample was peripheral blood. These TCRs come from an adult man with Graves' ophthalmopathy.

To note about this clonotype: The conserved phenylalanine or tryptophan normally closing the CDR3 is absent here, so this likely arose from a read error. The V and J genes are TRBV12-3 or TRBV12-4 and TRBJ1-1; a weak D match, TRBD1 (6 bases). The CDR3 totals 14 residues. CDR3 amino acids: CASGWQGSGTEAFS. The CDR3, as DNA: TGTGCTAGTGGTTGGCAGGGGAGTGGAACTGAAGCTTTCTCT.

This clonotype has more than one count but fewer than ten. The chain recombines TRBV7-2 with TRBJ1-5; 9 positions match TRBD1. Germline values: CDR1 SGHTA, CDR2 FQGNSA. This CDR3 contains 17 residues. V gave up 3 bases and J gave up 7 bases; unmatched junction bases: 13. The CDR3 DNA sequence: TGTGCCAGCAGCTTGGCTCGGGGGACAGGGCGGAGGCAGCCCCAGCATTTT. Protein: CASSLARGTGRRQPQHF.

In its sample, this clonotype was seen many times. The rearrangement joins TRBV7-3 to TRBJ2-7; 7 positions agree with TRBD2. Trimming removed 8 bases from V and 5 bases from J; junction bases left unmatched: 9. The CDR3 spans 13 residues. Germline V lookup: CDR1 SGHTA, CDR2 FQGTGA. Written as DNA, the CDR3 is TGTGCCAGCGGGGTTAGCGGGCGGGACGAGCAGTACTTC. Encoded protein: CASGVSGRDEQYF.

This clonotype came up a few times. V gene TRBV10-3 combines with J gene TRBJ2-2; 7 bases align to TRBD1. Trimming cost V 10 bases and J 7 bases; bases outside gene matches: 9. The CDR3 is 13 residues long. The germline V gene has CDR1 ENHRY and CDR2 SYGVKD. The CDR3 nucleotides are TGTGCCAGTGTCCGAGGGGGCATCGGGGAGCTGTTTTTT. As protein: CASVRGGIGELFF.

The V call is TRBV24-1, the J call TRBJ1-2; D ambiguous. The CDR3 extends over 9 amino acids. Trimming took 8 bases from V and 8 from J, leaving 5 bases between them. Germline V CDR1 and CDR2: KGHDR, SFDVKD. CDR3 in DNA: TGTGCCACCATTCAAGGCTACACCTTC. Its protein product is CATIQGYTF.

This clonotype showed up just a few times. The rearrangement links TRBV6-5 to TRBJ2-7; D possibly corresponds to TRBD1 (6 bases). V lost 6 bases to trimming and J lost 2 bases, with 11 bases between them. The V gene's germline CDR1 is MNHEY and CDR2 SVGAGI. There are 13 residues in the CDR3. The CDR3 spells CASRSRTAYEQYF. The CDR3 nucleotides read TGTGCCAGCAGATCCCGGACAGCCTACGAGCAGTACTTC.

This clonotype was detected ten times or more. The CDR3 region is CSVETGDPGANVLTF. Written as DNA, the CDR3 is TGCAGCGTTGAAACAGGGGACCCTGGGGCCAACGTCCTGACTTTC. The chain is built from TRBV29-1 and TRBJ2-6, with 7 bases lining up with TRBD1. This CDR3 contains 15 residues. J gave up 2 bases and V 2 bases, and 3 bases lay outside the gene matches. Looked up from germline, CDR1 is SQVTM and CDR2 is ANQGSEA.

Concerning this clonotype: A much larger clone differs from this one at a single base, so this may be a read error. This sequence joins TRBV9 and TRBJ2-7; tentatively, D is TRBD2 (6 bases). CDR1 SGDLS and CDR2 YYNGEE come from the germline V gene. This CDR3 has 15 amino acids. The CDR3 nucleotides are TGTGCCAGCAGCCCCCGGGGAGGACAAAACTACAAGCAGTACTTC. This gives the protein CASSPRGGQNYKQYF.

Note on this clonotype: The CDR3 carries no conserved terminal phenylalanine or tryptophan, so it likely arises from a read error. Because the CDR3's place on the DNA is in doubt, the DNA is left out and the CDR3 is given as listed by TCRdb. V gene TRBV25-1 combines with J gene TRBJ1-3; the table calls TRBD1, which could not be checked here. The CDR3 has 9 amino acids, counting both end residues. Germline V gene sequence: CDR1 MGHDK, CDR2 SYGVNS. CDR3 sequence reads: CASSSGQGR.

This clonotype was observed many times. The genes are TRBV10-3 and TRBJ1-4; weak D call: TRBD1 (6 bases). The V gene's germline CDR1 is ENHRY and CDR2 SYGVKD. There are 13 residues in the CDR3. Trimming left V 8 bases short and J 6 bases short, with 13 bases between. The CDR3, as DNA: TGTGCCATCGGGACCGGGGGCGATGAAAAACTGTTTTTT. It is translated as CAIGTGGDEKLFF.

This clonotype was detected ten times or more. The chain uses TRBV7-9 and TRBJ2-7; TRBD1 aligns across 11 bases. The germline gives CDR1 SEHNR, CDR2 FQNEAQ (reference sequence). V gave up 4 bases and J gave up 6 bases; unmatched junction bases: 5. The CDR3 loop spans 14 amino acids. The CDR3: CASSSHGQGAEQYF. The CDR3 DNA follows: TGTGCCAGCAGCTCCCACGGACAGGGGGCCGAGCAGTACTTC. The whole variable domain, remainder taken from reference TRBV7-9 and TRBJ2-7, is DTGVSQNPRHKITKRGQNVTFRCDPISEHNRLYWYRQTLGQGPEFLTYFQNEAQLEKSRLLSDRFSAERPKGSFSTLEIQRTEQGDSAMYLCASSSHGQGAEQYFGPGTRLTVT.

Remarks on this clonotype: Given a much more abundant clone one base away, this may be a read error. The rearrangement joins TRBV4-3 to TRBJ2-7, with D possibly being TRBD2 (6 bases). Germline CDR1 LGHNA, CDR2 YSLEER. The CDR3 is 13 residues long. CDR3 coding DNA: TGCGCCGGCAGCCAAGAACTAGCTTACGAGCAGTACTTC. This gives the protein CAGSQELAYEQYF.

This chain joins TRBV12-3 or TRBV12-4 and TRBJ2-7, with 11 nucleotides matching TRBD1. The J segment lost 3 bases and the V segment lost 5 bases, leaving 9 bases of the junction unmatched. The CDR3 runs to 16 residues. CDR3 sequence: CASSNWTGGDYYEQYF. The DNA of the CDR3 is TGTGCCAGCAGTAACTGGACAGGGGGCGATTACTACGAGCAGTACTTC.

This clonotype was picked up many times. The chain uses TRBV5-6 and TRBJ1-2; D possibly corresponds to TRBD1 (6 bases). This CDR3 is 14 amino acids long. V lost 3 bases, J lost 5 bases, and 14 bases lay in between. The germline CDR1 and CDR2 sequences are SGHDT and YYEEEE. The CDR3 loop is CASSYGQKVYGYTF. The DNA of the CDR3 is TGTGCCAGCAGCTATGGACAGAAGGTGTATGGCTACACCTTC.

This clonotype has a handful of counts. The V gene is TRBV5-1, the J gene TRBJ2-2; 8 nucleotides align to TRBD2. Germline V gene sequence: CDR1 SGHRS, CDR2 YFSETQ. This CDR3 contains 15 residues. J lost 4 bases, V lost 2 bases, and 4 bases had no gene match. CDR3 sequence: CASSLNGRVTGELFF. CDR3 in DNA: TGCGCCAGCAGCTTAAACGGGAGGGTCACCGGGGAGCTGTTTTTT.

This CDR3 reads CASNGAGTGGNYEQYF. The CDR3 region has the DNA TGTGCCAGTAACGGAGCCGGGACAGGAGGGAACTACGAGCAGTACTTC. The chain recombines TRBV25-1 with TRBJ2-7, with 8 bases fitting TRBD1. The CDR3 length is 16 residues. The germline gives CDR1 MGHDK, CDR2 SYGVNS. Losses at the gene ends were 9 bases for V and 3 bases for J; bases not matched to a gene: 16.

V gene TRBV7-9 combines with J gene TRBJ1-1; D is possibly TRBD1 (5 bases). The CDR3 spans 15 residues. V lost 5 bases and J lost 5, with 18 bases in between. Germline CDR1 and CDR2: SEHNR and FQNEAQ (reference sequence). Written as DNA, the CDR3 is TGTGCCAGCAGCGTTCGGCAGGGAACGGGTACTGAAGCTTTCTTT. Amino acids: CASSVRQGTGTEAFF.

This clonotype was detected ten times or more. The rearrangement joins TRBV12-3 or TRBV12-4 to TRBJ1-5; TRBD1 is a possible D gene (6 bases). V was pared by 4 bases and J by 5 bases, with 12 bases between. The CDR3 has 14 amino acids. CDR3 nucleotides: TGTGCCAGCAGTTACGGGCAGGGGCATCAGCCCCAGCATTTT. As protein: CASSYGQGHQPQHF.

This clonotype was found many times. The DNA for the CDR3 is TGTGCCAGCAGCCCAGGGAGCAATCAGCCCCAGCATTTT. It yields the protein CASSPGSNQPQHF. The chain joins TRBV12-3 or TRBV12-4 to TRBJ1-5, with TRBD1 as a possible D gene (5 bases). The CDR3 covers 13 residues. V gave up 6 bases and J gave up 1 base, with 7 bases separating them.

This clonotype has at least ten counts. The chain links TRBV7-2 to TRBJ1-3, with a weak D call TRBD1 (5 bases). CDR3 length: 15 amino acids. V was clipped by 5 bases and J by 2 bases, with 13 bases between them. CDR1 SGHTA and CDR2 FQGNSA come from the germline V gene. CDR3 nucleotides: TGTGCCAGCAGCCCCCCGGGGCCACCTGGAAACACCATATATTTT. Encoded protein: CASSPPGPPGNTIYF.

The gene calls are TRBV4-1 and TRBJ2-6, with D possibly being TRBD2 (5 bases). The CDR3 has 17 amino acids. Germline values: CDR1 MGHRA, CDR2 YSYEKL. Trimming left V 9 bases short and J 0 bases short, with 18 bases between. CDR3 amino acids: CARSGTSLGSGANVLTF. DNA of the CDR3: TGCGCCAGATCGGGAACTTCGTTAGGCTCTGGGGCCAACGTCCTGACTTTC.

V usage is TRBV29-1 and J usage is TRBJ1-2; 9 nucleotides align to TRBD1. Germline CDR1 and CDR2: SQVTM and ANQGSEA. The CDR3 covers 13 residues. V was pared by 6 bases and J by 7 bases, with 9 bases of the junction left unmatched. The CDR3 sequence: CSVETGQGIGYTF. DNA for the CDR3: TGCAGCGTGGAGACGGGACAGGGAATTGGCTACACCTTC.

This clonotype was detected ten times or more. The V call is TRBV12-3 or TRBV12-4, the J call TRBJ1-2; D is possibly TRBD1 (5 bases). Trimming pared 6 bases from V and 4 bases from J, leaving 18 bases between. The CDR3 covers 15 residues. Written as DNA, the CDR3 is TGTGCCAGCAGGCCGGGGCCTAACGGCGGCTATGGCTACACCTTC. This codes for CASRPGPNGGYGYTF.

The sample holds a few counts of this clonotype. V gene TRBV11-2 combines with J gene TRBJ2-7; 9 bases are a match to TRBD2. Trimming cost V 6 bases and J 3 bases; bases outside gene matches: 6. The CDR3 loop spans 14 amino acids. Looked up from germline, CDR1 is SGHAT and CDR2 is FQNNGV. The CDR3 loop reads CASSLAGPGYEQYF. The DNA of the CDR3 is TGTGCCAGCAGTCTAGCGGGGCCGGGCTACGAGCAGTACTTC.

J is TRBJ1-5 and V is TRBV29-1; D is possibly TRBD1 (5 bases). The CDR3 contains 16 residues. Germline V lookup: CDR1 SQVTM, CDR2 ANQGSEA. The V end was cut by 4 bases, the J end by 7 bases, with 23 bases between. CDR3: CSVGGQGDDGEQPQHF. The CDR3 DNA reads as TGCAGCGTTGGGGGTCAGGGCGATGATGGCGAGCAGCCCCAGCATTTT.